This is a list of T cell receptor beta chains from one sample in a study of blood T cell repertoires in COVID-19. Measured with immunoSEQ multiplex PCR; TCRdb has only the in-frame clones, and not every one. The data show about 73,000 clones, with around 81% seen just once and under 30% held by the top ten. Sequenced: peripheral blood. These receptors all come from a human donor in a cohort sampled during active COVID-19. Both conserved end residues are part of each CDR3. The D gene is left open where the match is weak. Clone sizes are given selectively: once, few, many, or a class where the clone is expanded.

size	length	V	J	D	DNA	CDR3
-	12	TRBV12-3/TRBV12-4	TRBJ2-1	-	TGTGCCAGCAATACCGGGGTGAATGAGCAGTTCTTC	CASNTGVNEQFF
once	17	TRBV24-1	TRBJ2-3	TRBD2	TGTGCCACCAGTGAAGAATCCGGGACTAGTAGGATAGATACGCAGTATTTT	CATSEESGTSRIDTQYF
-	18	TRBV24-1	TRBJ2-3	TRBD1	TGTGCCACCAGTGATTTGGGGGACAGGGGGCATCGCACAGATACGCAGTATTTT	CATSDLGDRGHRTDTQYF
-	15	TRBV29-1	TRBJ1-2	TRBD1	TGCAGCGTTGAAGATTGGAGGACAGGGAACTATGGCTACACCTTC	CSVEDWRTGNYGYTF
-	14	TRBV5-1	TRBJ1-6	-	TGCGCCAGCAGACCTACAGAAGACAATTCACCCCTCCACTTT	CASRPTEDNSPLHF
-	15	TRBV6-2/TRBV6-3	TRBJ1-5	-	TGTGCCAGCAGTATACTCGGGGGGAGCAATCAGCCCCAGCATTTT	CASSILGGSNQPQHF
-	15	TRBV10-3	TRBJ1-1	TRBD1	TGTGCCATCAACGGCGAAGCCGCAGGGGGCACTGAAGCTTTCTTT	CAINGEAAGGTEAFF
-	17	TRBV4-3	TRBJ2-3	-	TGCGCCAGCAGCCAAGATCTAGGAGGGGCAGGCACAGATACGCAGTATTTT	CASSQDLGGAGTDTQYF
-	15	TRBV14	TRBJ2-7	-	TGTGCCAGCAGCAAGGTTGATGGAGGCTCCTACGAGCAGTACTTC	CASSKVDGGSYEQYF
-	11	TRBV7-9	TRBJ2-7	-	TGTGCCAGCAGCTTCGGTCTCGAGCAGTACTTC	CASSFGLEQYF
-	17	TRBV15	TRBJ1-1	-	TGTGCCACCAGCAGAGAGCCTATTAGCCGCCCTAACACTGAAGCTTTCTTT	CATSREPISRPNTEAFF
-	14	TRBV7-9	TRBJ1-1	TRBD1	TGTGCCAGCAGCCCGGGACAGATGAACACTGAAGCTTTCTTT	CASSPGQMNTEAFF
-	18	TRBV4-1	TRBJ2-3	TRBD2	TGCGCCAGCAGCCAAGATCACCGCGGGGGACCTAGCACAGATACGCAGTATTTT	CASSQDHRGGPSTDTQYF
-	15	TRBV9	TRBJ2-3	-	TGTGCCAGCAGCGGAGGAGACTTTAGCACAGATACGCAGTATTTT	CASSGGDFSTDTQYF
-	15	TRBV2	TRBJ2-1	TRBD2	TGTGCCAGCTCTCGTAGCGGGAGCTCCTACAATGAGCAGTTCTTC	CASSRSGSSYNEQFF
-	16	TRBV7-2	TRBJ1-3	TRBD1	TGTGCCAGCAGCTCCGACAGGGGTATGTCTGGAAACACCATATATTTT	CASSSDRGMSGNTIYF
-	14	TRBV2	TRBJ2-3	TRBD2	TGTGCCAGCAGGCTAGCGGGGGGGCTGGATACGCAGTATTTT	CASRLAGGLDTQYF
-	15	TRBV4-3	TRBJ2-1	-	TGCGCCAGCAGCCAAGATTCAGGGCTTTTCAATGAGCAGTTCTTC	CASSQDSGLFNEQFF
-	16	TRBV10-3	TRBJ2-1	TRBD1	TGTGCCATCAGGTCGGAACAGGGGGCGTCCTACAATGAGCAGTTCTTC	CAIRSEQGASYNEQFF
-	14	TRBV4-2	TRBJ2-3	-	TGTGCCAGCGGGTCGGGGATTAGCACAGATACGCAGTATTTT	CASGSGISTDTQYF
-	17	TRBV11-3	TRBJ2-1	TRBD2	TGTGCCAGCAGCGGGACTAGCGGGGCGAGCTCCTACAATGAGCAGTTCTTC	CASSGTSGASSYNEQFF
-	15	TRBV6-5	TRBJ1-1	-	TGTGCCAGCAGTTACTCGAAGCAGGGTTCCACTGAAGCTTTCTTT	CASSYSKQGSTEAFF
-	15	TRBV6-5	TRBJ2-7	-	TGTGCCAGCAGTTACTCCACCGGGGGAGGCTACGAGCAGTACTTC	CASSYSTGGGYEQYF
-	11	TRBV12-3/TRBV12-4	TRBJ1-1	-	TGTGCCAGTATTAAGAACACTGAAGCTTTCTTT	CASIKNTEAFF
-	18	TRBV19	TRBJ2-1	-	TGTGCCAGTAGTCCTAACCCACTAGTCAGTAGTCCCTACAATGAGCAGTTCTTC	CASSPNPLVSSPYNEQFF
-	13	TRBV29-1	TRBJ1-2	-	TGCAGCGTTGCAGGGGCAAGAGGGATTGGCTACACCTTC	CSVAGARGIGYTF
-	14	TRBV7-9	TRBJ1-4	TRBD1	TGTGCCAGCAGCTCGACAGGGGGCCATGAAAAACTGTTTTTT	CASSSTGGHEKLFF
-	15	TRBV18	TRBJ2-1	TRBD1	TGTGCCAGCTCACCTGGACAGGGGCGGGGCAATGAGCAGTTCTTC	CASSPGQGRGNEQFF
-	17	TRBV10-3	TRBJ2-6	-	TGTGCCATCAGTGATTCCCCCCCGCAGACTGGGGCCAACGTCCTGACTTTC	CAISDSPPQTGANVLTF
few	15	TRBV4-3	TRBJ1-1	-	TGCGCCAGCAGCCAAGAAAGGGGCATTAACACTGAAGCTTTCTTT	CASSQERGINTEAFF
-	14	TRBV2	TRBJ2-7	-	TGTGCCAGCAGTGGAGGGTTCGCTAAAAACGAGCAGTACTTC	CASSGGFAKNEQYF
-	19	TRBV4-1	TRBJ1-2	TRBD1	TGCGCCAGCAGCCAAGAAGGTGGAGGGGGCCTCGGACGTTACTATGGCTACACCTTC	CASSQEGGGGLGRYYGYTF
-	15	TRBV14	TRBJ2-5	TRBD2	TGTGCCAGCAGCCAAATAGCGGGGGCGGCCGAGACCCAGTACTTC	CASSQIAGAAETQYF
-	15	TRBV5-1	TRBJ2-5	-	TGCGCCAGCAGCTTGGGTGGCAGCGTCCAAGAGACCCAGTACTTC	CASSLGGSVQETQYF
-	14	TRBV7-9	TRBJ1-4	-	TGTGCCAGCAGCTTAGGGGGAGTCGGTGAAAAACTGTTTTTT	CASSLGGVGEKLFF
-	12	TRBV5-4	TRBJ2-2	-	TGTGCCAGCAGCTTGGATTACGGGGAGCTGTTTTTT	CASSLDYGELFF
-	14	TRBV7-9	TRBJ2-3	TRBD2	TGTGCCAGCACGGCTAGCGGGAGCACAGATACGCAGTATTTT	CASTASGSTDTQYF
-	13	TRBV18	TRBJ1-6	-	TGTGCCAGCTCACCGAACAGGAATTCACCCCTCCACTTT	CASSPNRNSPLHF
-	15	TRBV5-4	TRBJ2-3	-	TGTGCCAGCAGCTTTAGAGGGAGAGCCACAGATACGCAGTATTTT	CASSFRGRATDTQYF
-	13	TRBV10-3	TRBJ1-6	-	TGTGCCATCAGTGATTTGGGCAATTCACCCCTCCACTTT	CAISDLGNSPLHF
once	14	TRBV9	TRBJ1-2	TRBD1	TGTGCCAGCAGCGCCCGGACAGGGAATGGTGGCTACACCTTC	CASSARTGNGGYTF
-	13	TRBV12-3/TRBV12-4	TRBJ2-7	-	TGTGCCAGCAGCGGGGGGCCGCGCTACGAGCAGTACTTC	CASSGGPRYEQYF
-	17	TRBV6-2/TRBV6-3	TRBJ2-5	TRBD2	TGTGCCAGCAGTTACTCGGTGGTGCGGGAGTCACAAGAGACCCAGTACTTC	CASSYSVVRESQETQYF
many	14	TRBV27	TRBJ1-2	TRBD1	TGTGCCAGCAGGGACAGGGCCGTCCCCTATGGCTACACCTTC	CASRDRAVPYGYTF
-	13	TRBV10-2	TRBJ2-7	-	TGCGCTTCGCGTGGCGGACACTCCTACGAGCAGTACTTC	CASRGGHSYEQYF
-	15	TRBV11-2	TRBJ2-5	-	TGTGCCAGCAGCCCTGGAGCGGTGGTGGCAGAGACCCAGTACTTC	CASSPGAVVAETQYF
few	12	TRBV2	TRBJ1-6	-	TGTGCCAGCCTCAGGGATAATTCACCCCTCCACTTT	CASLRDNSPLHF
-	15	TRBV5-1	TRBJ1-1	TRBD1	TGCGCCAGCAGCATCGGGACAGGACCGGGGACTGAAGCTTTCTTT	CASSIGTGPGTEAFF
-	14	TRBV6-6	TRBJ2-1	-	TGTGCCAGCAGTTCCCGTGGGCCTTACAATGAGCAGTTCTTC	CASSSRGPYNEQFF
-	18	TRBV6-2/TRBV6-3	TRBJ1-2	-	TGTGCCAGCAGTTACTCGCCCTTCTCGGATCGGGAAGACTATGGCTACACCTTC	CASSYSPFSDREDYGYTF
-	15	TRBV6-2/TRBV6-3	TRBJ2-3	-	TGTGCCAGCAGTGCTAAGACTATCCTGGGAGATACGCAGTATTTT	CASSAKTILGDTQYF
once	14	TRBV6-5	TRBJ1-5	-	TGTGCCAGCAGTTACGGCAGGGTTGGGCAGCCCCAGCATTTT	CASSYGRVGQPQHF
few	16	TRBV9	TRBJ2-1	TRBD2	TGTGCCAGCAGCTCTCGTAGCGGGATCTCCTACAATGAGCAGTTCTTC	CASSSRSGISYNEQFF
-	16	TRBV4-2	TRBJ2-7	TRBD2	TGTGCCAGCAGCCAAGATCTCGGCGGGGGGGATTACGAGCAGTACTTC	CASSQDLGGGDYEQYF
-	12	TRBV7-8	TRBJ2-7	TRBD1	TGTGCCAGCAGCCTATACATGGGACAGGTCGCTTTC	CASSLYMGQVAF